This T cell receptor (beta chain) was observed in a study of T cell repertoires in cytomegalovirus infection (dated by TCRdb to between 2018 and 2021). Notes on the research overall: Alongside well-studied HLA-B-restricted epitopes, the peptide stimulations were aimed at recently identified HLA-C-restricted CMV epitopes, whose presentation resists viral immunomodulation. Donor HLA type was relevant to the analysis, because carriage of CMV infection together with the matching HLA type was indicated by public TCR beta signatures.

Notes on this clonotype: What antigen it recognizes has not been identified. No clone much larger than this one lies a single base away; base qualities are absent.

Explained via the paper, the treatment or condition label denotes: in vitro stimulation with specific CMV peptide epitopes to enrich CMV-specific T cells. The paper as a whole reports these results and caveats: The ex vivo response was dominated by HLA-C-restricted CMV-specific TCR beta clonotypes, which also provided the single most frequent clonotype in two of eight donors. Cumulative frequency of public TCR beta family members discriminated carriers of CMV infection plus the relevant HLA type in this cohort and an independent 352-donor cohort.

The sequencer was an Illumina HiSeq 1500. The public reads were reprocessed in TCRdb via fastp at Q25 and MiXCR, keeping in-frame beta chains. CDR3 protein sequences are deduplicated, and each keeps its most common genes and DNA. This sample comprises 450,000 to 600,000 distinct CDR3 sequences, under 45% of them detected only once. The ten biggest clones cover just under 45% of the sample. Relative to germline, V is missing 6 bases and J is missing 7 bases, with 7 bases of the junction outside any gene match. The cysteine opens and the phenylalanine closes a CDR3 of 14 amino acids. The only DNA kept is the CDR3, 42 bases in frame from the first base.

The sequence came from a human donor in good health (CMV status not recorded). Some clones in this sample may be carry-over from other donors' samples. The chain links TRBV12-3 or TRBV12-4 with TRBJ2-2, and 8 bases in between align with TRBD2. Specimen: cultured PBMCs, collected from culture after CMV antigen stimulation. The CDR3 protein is CASRGTGGLGELFF. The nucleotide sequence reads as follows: TGTGCCAGCAGGGGGACGGGGGGGCTCGGGGAGCTGTTTTTT.